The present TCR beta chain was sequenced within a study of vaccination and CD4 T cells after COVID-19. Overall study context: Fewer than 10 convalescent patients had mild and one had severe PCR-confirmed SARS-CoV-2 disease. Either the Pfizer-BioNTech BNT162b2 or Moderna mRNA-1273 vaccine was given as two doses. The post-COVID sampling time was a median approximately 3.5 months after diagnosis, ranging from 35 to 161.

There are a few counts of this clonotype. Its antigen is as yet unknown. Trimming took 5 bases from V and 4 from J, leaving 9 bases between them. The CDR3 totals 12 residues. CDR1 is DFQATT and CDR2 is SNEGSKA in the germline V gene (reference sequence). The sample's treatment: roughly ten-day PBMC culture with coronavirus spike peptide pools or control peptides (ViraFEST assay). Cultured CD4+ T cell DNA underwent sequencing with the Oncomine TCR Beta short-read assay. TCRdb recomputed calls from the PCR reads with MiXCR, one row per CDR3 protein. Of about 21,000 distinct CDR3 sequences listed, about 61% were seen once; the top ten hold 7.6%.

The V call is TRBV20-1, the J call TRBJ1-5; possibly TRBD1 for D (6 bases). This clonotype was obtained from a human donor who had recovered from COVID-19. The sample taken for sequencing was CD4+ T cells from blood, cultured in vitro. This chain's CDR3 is CSAHQGNQPQHF. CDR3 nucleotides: TGCAGTGCTCACCAGGGGAATCAGCCCCAGCATTTT.